Listed below are T cell receptor beta chains from one sample, sequenced in a study of monozygotic twins with inflammatory bowel disease. Reanalyzing the 5' RACE reads, TCRdb keeps one entry per CDR3 protein, without DNA. The repertoire shows about 440,000 distinct CDR3 sequences; the top ten hold 2% to 3%. The sequenced sample consisted of blood. The receptors shown here come from a human donor with ulcerative colitis or Crohn's disease, or a healthy co-twin of an affected twin (not recorded which). Each CDR3 is given with its conserved first and last residue.

V gene: TRBV7-2; J gene: TRBJ2-1; CDR3 protein: CASSSDRSGYNEQFF
V gene: TRBV5-6; J gene: TRBJ2-5; CDR3 protein: CASVCSDPPQETQYF
V gene: TRBV10-1; J gene: TRBJ2-1; CDR3 protein: CASSESRLQGQGTTITNHSEQFF
V gene: TRBV6-1; J gene: TRBJ1-3; CDR3 protein: CATATASSGNTIYF
V gene: TRBV11-2; J gene: TRBJ2-1; CDR3 protein: CASSLVSMDEQFF
V gene: TRBV11-2; J gene: TRBJ2-2; CDR3 protein: CASSPLTSGIGELFF
V gene: TRBV12-3/TRBV12-4; J gene: TRBJ1-5; CDR3 protein: CASSLTLTGPQHF
V gene: TRBV4-1; J gene: TRBJ2-2; CDR3 protein: CASSRRQDLNTGELFF
V gene: TRBV4-3; J gene: TRBJ2-5; CDR3 protein: CASSQYLTGGQETQYF
V gene: TRBV20-1; J gene: TRBJ2-7; CDR3 protein: CSATGGGTYEQYF
V gene: TRBV12-5; J gene: TRBJ2-6; CDR3 protein: CASGLEIGISGANVLTF
V gene: TRBV9; J gene: TRBJ1-1; CDR3 protein: CASSAYLDGEAFF
V gene: TRBV5-1; J gene: TRBJ2-2; CDR3 protein: CASSLAGELFF
V gene: TRBV24-1; J gene: TRBJ2-1; CDR3 protein: CATSKGLLDEQFF
V gene: TRBV20-1; J gene: TRBJ2-3; CDR3 protein: CSASSGGFDTQYF
V gene: TRBV7-2; J gene: TRBJ2-7; CDR3 protein: CASSWIAGDSYEQYF
V gene: TRBV7-3; J gene: TRBJ2-5; CDR3 protein: CASSLYGGTGETQYF
V gene: TRBV20-1; J gene: TRBJ2-1; CDR3 protein: CSADAPTGLGNYNEQFF
V gene: TRBV20-1; J gene: TRBJ1-5; CDR3 protein: CSAGSTASKPQHF
V gene: TRBV5-1; J gene: TRBJ1-3; CDR3 protein: CASRVDVDRLRNTIYF
V gene: TRBV3-1; J gene: TRBJ2-6; CDR3 protein: CASSQEFASGANVLTF
V gene: TRBV5-1; J gene: TRBJ2-7; CDR3 protein: CASSHRQGPYEQYF
V gene: TRBV20-1; J gene: TRBJ1-6; CDR3 protein: CSARGGQGWNPSYNSPLHF
V gene: TRBV12-3/TRBV12-4; J gene: TRBJ2-2; CDR3 protein: CASTRTSGGPNTGELFF
V gene: TRBV25-1; J gene: TRBJ1-2; CDR3 protein: CASSRPGSSLYTF
V gene: TRBV5-4; J gene: TRBJ2-7; CDR3 protein: CASSLDPGTSRYEQYF
V gene: TRBV6-5; J gene: TRBJ2-7; CDR3 protein: CATQLLSTGTGAYEQYF
V gene: TRBV29-1; J gene: TRBJ2-7; CDR3 protein: CSVEKAGSTYEQYF
V gene: TRBV7-2; J gene: TRBJ2-5; CDR3 protein: CASTLSGRGGETQYF
V gene: TRBV5-1; J gene: TRBJ1-2; CDR3 protein: CASSLAVGPGGGYTF
V gene: TRBV6-5; J gene: TRBJ1-1; CDR3 protein: CASSLGGRLATEAFF